This T cell receptor beta chain was sequenced for a study of blood T cell repertoires in COVID-19. In the original workflow: The authors estimated nucleated cell counts from reference gene primer amplification. The assay was immunoSEQ multiplex PCR, and TCRdb's table has in-frame clones only and misses some. That table furnishes V, J and clone size, whereas the DNA furnished D and trimming. The table records 250,000 to 300,000 clones, roughly 90% of them present only once. Participants spanned ages about 18 to 100 years and resided in about two dozen US areas. Before being deemed recovered, Cohort 3 donors had two negative PCRs, clearance, or symptom resolution. The CDR3 contains 14 residues. Trimming shortened V by 0 bases and J by 7 bases, and 10 bases separated the two germline ends. Looked up from germline, CDR1 is LGHDT and CDR2 is YNNKEL (reference sequence).

Sequenced material: PBMCs or T cells enriched from blood (not recorded which). The rearrangement uses TRBV3-1 (or the pseudogene TRBV3-2) and TRBJ1-5, with D possibly being TRBD1 (5 bases). The clonotype originates from a woman in her thirties or forties who had recovered from COVID-19. The CDR3 loop reads CASSQDGRAQPQHF. The DNA of the CDR3 is TGTGCCAGCAGCCAAGATGGCAGGGCCCAGCCCCAGCATTTT.